The clone carrying this T cell receptor (beta chain) came up once. This sample is drawn from a study of blood T cell repertoires in COVID-19. Study-level background: Samples came from the United States, Italy and Spain, spanning acute and convalescent COVID-19.

In the study's own analysis: Amplified reference gene primers provided the basis for estimating nucleated cell counts. The protocol was immunoSEQ multiplex PCR, while the TCRdb copy is restricted to in-frame clones and leaves out a portion. The DNA was the basis for D and trimming; V, J and clone size are from that table. The sample contains about 130,000 clones, 84% of which appear only once. This receptor was taken from a woman in her sixties or seventies with acute or convalescent COVID-19. The sequenced sample was peripheral blood.

The CDR3 loop reads CASSLGTGPLNEQFF. The DNA of the CDR3 is TGCGCCAGCAGCTTAGGGACAGGCCCTTTAAATGAGCAGTTCTTC. This chain links TRBV5-1 with TRBJ2-1, with 8 bases fitting TRBD1. This CDR3 has 15 amino acids. Trimming at V came to 2 bases and at J to 7 bases, leaving 8 bases not matched to a gene. CDR1 and CDR2 from the germline V gene are SGHRS and YFSETQ.